A selection of T cell receptor beta chains follows, all from one sample in a study of blood T cell repertoires in COVID-19. Generated by immunoSEQ multiplex PCR, the TCRdb table keeps only in-frame clones and is missing some. This sample has over 200,000 clones; around 80% occur once, and the top ten carry about 1.8%. Sequencing input: PBMCs or T cells enriched from blood (not recorded which). These receptors were taken from a man in his 60s who had recovered from COVID-19. The CDR3 runs from the conserved cysteine through the conserved F or W.

j_gene: TRBJ1-2; len: 13; v_gene: TRBV5-8; CDR3aa: CASSFRQGHGYTF
j_gene: TRBJ1-1; len: 14; v_gene: TRBV7-9; CDR3aa: CASSLLGTAGEAFF
j_gene: TRBJ2-7; len: 15; v_gene: TRBV9; CDR3aa: CASSVAWQGTYEQYF
j_gene: TRBJ1-6; len: 13; v_gene: TRBV18; CDR3aa: CASSSSYNSPLHF
j_gene: TRBJ1-3; len: 15; v_gene: TRBV7-8; CDR3aa: CASSLRGNSGNTIYF
j_gene: TRBJ2-7; len: 14; v_gene: TRBV18; CDR3aa: CASSPRRDPWEQYF
j_gene: TRBJ2-1; len: 15; v_gene: TRBV19; CDR3aa: CASSQRGQDYNEQFF
j_gene: TRBJ1-5; len: 13; v_gene: TRBV7-2; CDR3aa: CASSLQSNQPQHF
j_gene: TRBJ2-7; len: 17; v_gene: TRBV30; CDR3aa: CAWSVRGPRGSAYEQYF
j_gene: TRBJ1-5; len: 13; v_gene: TRBV5-5; CDR3aa: CASSRTGNQPQHF
j_gene: TRBJ2-7; len: 15; v_gene: TRBV19; CDR3aa: CASKNGLAGSYEQYF
j_gene: TRBJ2-3; len: 16; v_gene: TRBV5-5; CDR3aa: CATNPSRQGRTDTQYF
j_gene: TRBJ2-5; len: 16; v_gene: TRBV5-1; CDR3aa: CASSLVGQGAKETQYF
j_gene: TRBJ1-5; len: 15; v_gene: TRBV24-1; CDR3aa: CATSDARQGGQPQHF
j_gene: TRBJ1-1; len: 13; v_gene: TRBV12-5; CDR3aa: CASAPGVMPEAFF
j_gene: TRBJ2-6; len: 19; v_gene: TRBV19; CDR3aa: CASSRNRGLGVGGANVLTF
j_gene: TRBJ1-4; len: 15; v_gene: TRBV3-1/TRBV3-2; CDR3aa: CASSGGQGLNEKLFF
j_gene: TRBJ2-5; len: 15; v_gene: TRBV7-2; CDR3aa: CASSLQVGGQETQYF
j_gene: TRBJ1-4; len: 16; v_gene: TRBV5-6; CDR3aa: CASSSVTISTNEKLFF
j_gene: TRBJ1-4; len: 16; v_gene: TRBV19; CDR3aa: CASSSWTAATNEKLFF
j_gene: TRBJ1-6; len: 14; v_gene: TRBV11-2; CDR3aa: CASSGSSYNSPLHF
j_gene: TRBJ1-1; len: 14; v_gene: TRBV7-3; CDR3aa: CASSFGDRNTEAFF
j_gene: TRBJ1-2; len: 13; v_gene: TRBV27; CDR3aa: CASTTGGMNGYTF
j_gene: TRBJ1-1; len: 14; v_gene: TRBV19; CDR3aa: CASSRQVGNTEAFF
j_gene: TRBJ2-1; len: 14; v_gene: TRBV27; CDR3aa: CASSFSGTQNEQFF
j_gene: TRBJ1-2; len: 12; v_gene: TRBV6-2/TRBV6-3; CDR3aa: CASSDRVYGYTF
j_gene: TRBJ1-1; len: 10; v_gene: TRBV20-1; CDR3aa: CSARDNVAFF
j_gene: TRBJ1-6; len: 16; v_gene: TRBV18; CDR3aa: CASSPMEGGVDSPLHF
j_gene: TRBJ2-7; len: 15; v_gene: TRBV18; CDR3aa: CASSLGQGAYYEQYF
j_gene: TRBJ1-6; len: 13; v_gene: TRBV7-9; CDR3aa: CASSLAGSSPLHF
j_gene: TRBJ2-1; len: 13; v_gene: TRBV12-3/TRBV12-4; CDR3aa: CASIPSSYNEQFF
j_gene: TRBJ2-2; len: 17; v_gene: TRBV6-6; CDR3aa: CASSQISQGSNTGELFF
j_gene: TRBJ1-5; len: 14; v_gene: TRBV4-3; CDR3aa: CASSQGRSNQPQHF
j_gene: TRBJ1-2; len: 15; v_gene: TRBV10-3; CDR3aa: CATLPIRGINYGYTF
j_gene: TRBJ1-2; len: 14; v_gene: TRBV3-1/TRBV3-2; CDR3aa: CASSRTRVSEGYTF
j_gene: TRBJ1-1; len: 13; v_gene: TRBV12-3/TRBV12-4; CDR3aa: CASSLAQTGEAFF
j_gene: TRBJ2-1; len: 14; v_gene: TRBV19; CDR3aa: CASNKGNRGYEQFF
j_gene: TRBJ2-2; len: 17; v_gene: TRBV7-9; CDR3aa: CASSLDGLAANTGELFF
j_gene: TRBJ2-7; len: 14; v_gene: TRBV7-9; CDR3aa: CASATSGGAHEQYF
j_gene: TRBJ2-6; len: 15; v_gene: TRBV12-5; CDR3aa: CASGLFGSGANVLTF
j_gene: TRBJ2-1; len: 19; v_gene: TRBV5-1; CDR3aa: CASSPGLAGGISSYNEQFF
j_gene: TRBJ1-2; len: 14; v_gene: TRBV7-9; CDR3aa: CASSPRDRFYGYTF
j_gene: TRBJ2-5; len: 15; v_gene: TRBV5-1; CDR3aa: CASSLVGEVQETQYF
j_gene: TRBJ1-5; len: 13; v_gene: TRBV12-3/TRBV12-4; CDR3aa: CASTETGRQPQHF
j_gene: TRBJ2-1; len: 15; v_gene: TRBV7-2; CDR3aa: CASSFRLAGGNEQFF
j_gene: TRBJ2-7; len: 14; v_gene: TRBV19; CDR3aa: CASSPGGGVVEQYF
j_gene: TRBJ1-3; len: 16; v_gene: TRBV7-6; CDR3aa: CASSYRQGMSGNTIYF
j_gene: TRBJ1-2; len: 15; v_gene: TRBV11-3; CDR3aa: CASSLDGRARYGYTF
j_gene: TRBJ2-7; len: 13; v_gene: TRBV19; CDR3aa: CASSIQSGTALYF
j_gene: TRBJ1-6; len: 17; v_gene: TRBV5-8; CDR3aa: CASSRGRGSSYNSPLHF
j_gene: TRBJ1-1; len: 15; v_gene: TRBV19; CDR3aa: CASSRAGPMNTEAFF
j_gene: TRBJ1-5; len: 13; v_gene: TRBV27; CDR3aa: CASRRDNHQPQHF
j_gene: TRBJ2-2; len: 16; v_gene: TRBV7-2; CDR3aa: CASSPGLGVDTGELFF